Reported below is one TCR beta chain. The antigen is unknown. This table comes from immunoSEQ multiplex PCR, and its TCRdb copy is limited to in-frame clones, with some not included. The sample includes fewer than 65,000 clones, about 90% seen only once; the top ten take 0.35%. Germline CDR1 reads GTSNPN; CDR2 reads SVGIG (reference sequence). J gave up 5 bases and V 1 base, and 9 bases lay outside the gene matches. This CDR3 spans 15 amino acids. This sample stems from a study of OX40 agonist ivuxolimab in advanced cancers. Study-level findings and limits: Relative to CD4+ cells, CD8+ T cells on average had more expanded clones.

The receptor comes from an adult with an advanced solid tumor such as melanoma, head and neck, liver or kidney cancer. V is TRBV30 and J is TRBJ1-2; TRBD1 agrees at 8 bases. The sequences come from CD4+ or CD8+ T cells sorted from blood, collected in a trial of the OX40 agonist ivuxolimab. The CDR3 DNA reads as TGTGCCTGGAGTGCCAGGGGGCGGGGGCGGTATGGCTACACCTTC. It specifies CAWSARGRGRYGYTF.